This TCR beta chain was captured by sequencing in a study of blood T cells in healthy people across ages. Findings of the study overall: Relative to aged donors, long-lived donors carried more naive CD4+ cells and displayed higher diversity.

This clonotype was recorded at least ten times. The target antigen is unknown. CDR1 is SEHNR and CDR2 is FQNEAQ in the germline V gene (reference sequence). The CDR3 is 17 residues long. Trimming left V 2 bases short and J 0 bases short, with 15 bases between. Alongside a J-beta primer mix, a sample-barcoded 5' primer served in a second PCR lasting roughly 6 to 11 cycles. Researchers report that a template-switch adaptor with 12 random nucleotides tagged each cDNA molecule. TCRdb ran MiXCR on the 5' RACE reads and lists one entry per CDR3 protein. The sample carries approximately 810,000 distinct CDR3 sequences, 29% recorded once.

This chain links TRBV7-9 with TRBJ2-3; maybe TRBD1 (6 bases). The receptor was derived from a woman of 80 years or more in good health. The sequenced sample consisted of blood. The CDR3 region has the DNA TGTGCCAGCAGCTTATGGGAGAGGACAGCTAGCACAGATACGCAGTATTTT. It translates to CASSLWERTASTDTQYF.